The source of this T cell receptor beta chain is a study of identical twins. One entry per CDR3 protein, called by TCRdb with MiXCR from the 5' RACE reads. The sample lists about 550,000 distinct CDR3 sequences; about 20% were seen once. A few counts support this clonotype. Germline V lookup: CDR1 SQVTM, CDR2 ANQGSEA. V was cut by 4 bases and J by 0 bases, with 9 bases left in between. The length of the CDR3 is 13 residues. The sample was also linked to a second study, of yellow fever vaccine responses in identical twins.

The clonotype was recovered from a woman between 18 and 30 years old in good health. Sequenced material: CD4+ T cells sorted from blood. This sequence joins TRBV29-1 and TRBJ1-1; perhaps TRBD1 as D (5 bases). The CDR3 region has the DNA TGCAGCGTTGTGGGGCCGATGAACACTGAAGCTTTCTTT. It is translated as CSVVGPMNTEAFF.